This T cell receptor (beta chain) was sequenced during a study of vaccination effects on CD4 cells after COVID-19. Study overall: Researchers reported culturing over 1.5 million PBMC in each well, adding around 10 IU/ml IL-2 and around 10 ug/ml peptides. Study-level results: In the late period after vaccination, infection- and vaccine-induced clones contracted markedly.

Profiled with immunoSEQ multiplex PCR; TCRdb holds only in-frame clones, not every one. Of nearly 45,000 clones listed, about three quarters are singletons. On day 10 of culture, CD4+ T cells were separated out. It was two doses of either the BNT162b2 or mRNA-1273 vaccine that participants received. Absence of prior SARS-CoV-2 infection characterized the vaccine recipients, who showed negative nucleocapsid antibodies. Concerning this clone: Its antigen is undetermined.

The germline CDR1 and CDR2 sequences are SGHRS and YFSETQ. V gave up 0 bases and J gave up 3 bases, with 10 bases separating them. This CDR3 has 14 residues. This TCR was recovered from a human donor who received a COVID-19 vaccine. The chain has TRBV5-1 and TRBJ2-7, with no clear D. The sequencing here drew on CD4+ T cells from PBMCs cultured without peptide, taken after COVID-19 vaccination. CDR3 bases: TGCGCCAGCAGCTTGGGAACAGATAACTACGAGCAGTACTTC. Its translation: CASSLGTDNYEQYF.